The 13 T cell receptor beta chains presented below share a single source sample, sequenced in a study of blood T cell repertoires in COVID-19. Clones were read by immunoSEQ multiplex PCR, and TCRdb kept only the in-frame ones, dropping some. This sample carries 270,000 or so clones, roughly 85% of them seen once, and the ten largest clones take 3.1%. Sequencing was done on a sample of peripheral blood. The receptors derive from a woman aged 18-29 years with acute or convalescent COVID-19.

This chain joins TRBV28 and TRBJ2-7; 8 bases fit TRBD2. This CDR3 contains 14 residues. CDR1 and CDR2 from the germline V gene are MDHEN and SYDVKM. The V gene end was trimmed by 5 bases and the J gene end by 4 bases; junction bases not matched to a gene: 7. CDR3 in DNA: TGTGCCAGCAGTCCGGGGGGGTCCGCATACGAGCAGTACTTC. This sequence encodes CASSPGGSAYEQYF.

The chain has TRBV19 and TRBJ2-7; 8 nucleotides line up with TRBD1. CDR1 LNHDA and CDR2 SQIVND come from the germline V gene (reference sequence). CDR3 length: 15 amino acids. Unmatched junction bases numbered 9, after V lost 3 bases and J lost 5 bases. Written as DNA, the CDR3 is TGTGCCAGTAGTATTCCTGGGACAGGTAGGGACGAGCAGTACTTC. It encodes CASSIPGTGRDEQYF.

J is TRBJ2-7 and V is TRBV6-2 or TRBV6-3; 10 positions agree with TRBD1. Germline-derived CDR1 and CDR2 are MNHEY and SVGEGT. The CDR3 contains 17 residues. The ends lost 2 bases at V and 4 bases at J; junction bases unmatched: 11. CDR3 DNA: TGTGCCAGCAGTTACCATCCGGGACAGGGGACTAGGTACGAGCAGTACTTC. It translates to CASSYHPGQGTRYEQYF.

J is TRBJ2-1 and V is TRBV18; a possible D gene is TRBD2 (5 bases). Germline CDR1 is KGHSH and CDR2 is LQKENI. V lost 2 bases and J 3 bases, leaving 17 bases between the germline ends. This CDR3 comprises 17 residues. As DNA, the CDR3 is TGTGCCAGCTCACCAGTTCTGAGGGCACTAGGCTACAATGAGCAGTTCTTC. Translation gives CASSPVLRALGYNEQFF.

This chain connects TRBV18 to TRBJ1-5, with D possibly TRBD1 on 6 matching bases. The V gene lost 4 bases and the J gene lost 1 base, with 11 bases spanning the gap. This CDR3 region has 15 residues. Per the germline V gene, CDR1 is KGHSH and CDR2 is LQKENI. CDR3 sequence: CASSRNRESNQPQHF. CDR3 DNA: TGTGCCAGCTCACGAAACAGGGAAAGCAATCAGCCCCAGCATTTT.

CDR3 coding DNA: TGTGCCAGCAGCTTAGGGGTCGGGTACCAGTACAATGAGCAGTTCTTC. Amino acid sequence: CASSLGVGYQYNEQFF. The genes are TRBV13 and TRBJ2-1; D is uncertain. There are 16 residues in the CDR3. V was pared by 0 bases and J by 4 bases, with 13 bases between. The V gene's germline CDR1 is PRHDT and CDR2 FYEKMQ (reference sequence). Combining the CDR3 with reference TRBV13 and TRBJ2-1 gives the whole variable domain AAGVIQSPRHLIKEKRETATLKCYPIPRHDTVYWYQQGPGQDPQFLISFYEKMQSDKGSIPDRFSAQQFSDYHSELNMSSLELGDSALYFCASSLGVGYQYNEQFFGPGTRLTVL.

This chain joins TRBV24-1 and TRBJ2-3; 7 bases align to TRBD1. V was clipped by 4 bases and J by 1 base; unmatched bases: 4. Germline values: CDR1 KGHDR, CDR2 SFDVKD. The CDR3 spans 15 residues. The CDR3 here is CATSDDRAGTDTQYF. CDR3 in DNA: TGTGCCACCAGTGACGACAGGGCTGGCACAGATACGCAGTATTTT.

This rearrangement joins TRBV2 to TRBJ2-7, with D possibly TRBD2 on 6 matching bases. This CDR3 contains 16 residues. V gave up 7 bases and J gave up 3 bases, with 22 bases separating them. Germline values: CDR1 SNHLY, CDR2 FYNNEI. The CDR3 reads CASKGTLAGAVYEQYF. The CDR3 DNA sequence: TGTGCCAGCAAGGGGACTCTCGCCGGAGCTGTCTACGAGCAGTACTTC.

This chain links TRBV6-5 with TRBJ1-1; D not certain. There are 13 residues in the CDR3. Germline V gene sequence: CDR1 MNHEY, CDR2 SVGAGI. Deletions cut 4 bases from V and 5 bases from J, with 11 bases between. In nucleotides, the CDR3 is TGTGCCAGCAGTTTCACTTCGGGGACTGAAGCTTTCTTT. Amino acids: CASSFTSGTEAFF.

J is TRBJ2-3 and V is TRBV6-4; 7 bases are shared with TRBD1. Germline V gene sequence: CDR1 MRHNA, CDR2 SNTAGT. The V segment lost 2 bases and the J segment 1 base; nucleotides outside the gene matches: 9. The CDR3 runs to 17 residues. CDR3 bases: TGTGCCAGCAGTGACCTTCCACAGGGGCGTCGCACAGATACGCAGTATTTT. Its protein product is CASSDLPQGRRTDTQYF.

The genes are TRBV5-4 and TRBJ1-4, with 7 bases identical to TRBD1. The CDR3 is 15 amino acids. Looked up from germline, CDR1 is SGHNT and CDR2 is YYREEE (reference sequence). J lost 7 bases, V lost 0 bases, and 6 bases had no gene match. The CDR3 sequence is CASSLGQGSVEKLFF. DNA for the CDR3: TGTGCCAGCAGCTTGGGACAGGGCAGCGTTGAAAAACTGTTTTTT.

The J gene is TRBJ2-3, the V gene TRBV19, with 7 bases identical to TRBD2. V lost 3 bases to trimming and J lost 5 bases; unmatched junction nucleotides: 5. The CDR3 sequence is 14 residues long. The germline CDR1 and CDR2 sequences are LNHDA and SQIVND (reference sequence). The CDR3 DNA sequence: TGTGCCAGTAGTATCCGCGGGAGAAGAGATACGCAGTATTTT. This encodes CASSIRGRRDTQYF.

V gene TRBV7-9 combines with J gene TRBJ1-4, with D possibly matching TRBD1 (6 bases). Germline V CDR1 and CDR2: SEHNR, FQNEAQ (reference sequence). The ends were cut back, 4 bases at V and 0 bases at J, with 21 bases in the middle. CDR3 size: 19 residues. As DNA, the CDR3 is TGTGCCAGCAGCTCCCGCCGAGTCGGGGGGACAACAACTAATGAAAAACTGTTTTTT. This translates into CASSSRRVGGTTTNEKLFF.